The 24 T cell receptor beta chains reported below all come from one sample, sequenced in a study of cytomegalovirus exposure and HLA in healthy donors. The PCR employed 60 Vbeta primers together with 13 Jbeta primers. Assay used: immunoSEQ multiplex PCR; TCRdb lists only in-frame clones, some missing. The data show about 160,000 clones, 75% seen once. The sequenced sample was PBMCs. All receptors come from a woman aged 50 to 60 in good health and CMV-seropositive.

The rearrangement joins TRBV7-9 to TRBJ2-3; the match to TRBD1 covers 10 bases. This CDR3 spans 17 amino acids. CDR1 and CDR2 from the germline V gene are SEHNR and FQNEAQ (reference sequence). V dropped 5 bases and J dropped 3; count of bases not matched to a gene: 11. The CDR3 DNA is TGTGCCAGCAGCAATCCGGGGTGGGACAGGGGTACAGATACGCAGTATTTT. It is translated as CASSNPGWDRGTDTQYF.

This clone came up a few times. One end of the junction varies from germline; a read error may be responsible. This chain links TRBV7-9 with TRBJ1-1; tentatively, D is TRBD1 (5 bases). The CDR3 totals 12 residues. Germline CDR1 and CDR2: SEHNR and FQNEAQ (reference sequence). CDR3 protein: CSSSLGRGRAFF. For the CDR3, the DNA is TGTTCCAGCAGCCTCGGGAGGGGACGAGCTTTCTTT.

In nucleotides, the CDR3 is TGTGCCAGCAGCGTAGACGGGGTTGGCTACACCTTC. The encoded protein is CASSVDGVGYTF. The rearrangement uses TRBV9 and TRBJ1-2; D is ambiguous. Trimming left V 0 bases short and J 7 bases short, with 7 bases between. Per germline, CDR1 SGDLS and CDR2 YYNGEE. The CDR3 is made up of 12 amino acids. The whole variable domain, remainder taken from reference TRBV9 and TRBJ1-2, is DSGVTQTPKHLITATGQRVTLRCSPRSGDLSVYWYQQSLDQGLQFLIQYYNGEERAKGNILERFSAQQFPDLHSELNLSSLELGDSALYFCASSVDGVGYTFGSGTRLTVV.

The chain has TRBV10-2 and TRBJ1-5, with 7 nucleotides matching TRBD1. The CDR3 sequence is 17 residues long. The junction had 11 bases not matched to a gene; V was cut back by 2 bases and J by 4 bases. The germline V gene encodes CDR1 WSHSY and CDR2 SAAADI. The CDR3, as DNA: TGCGCCAGCAGTGAGAAGAAAGAGGGGGCGGGTAATCAGCCCCAGCATTTT. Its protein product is CASSEKKEGAGNQPQHF.

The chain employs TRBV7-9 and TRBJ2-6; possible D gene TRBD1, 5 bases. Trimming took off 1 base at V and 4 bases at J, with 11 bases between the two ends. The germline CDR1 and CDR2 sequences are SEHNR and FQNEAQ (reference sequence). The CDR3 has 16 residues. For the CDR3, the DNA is TGTGCCAGCAGCTTAGGGCAGGGTGCCGGGGCCAACGTCCTGACTTTC. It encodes CASSLGQGAGANVLTF.

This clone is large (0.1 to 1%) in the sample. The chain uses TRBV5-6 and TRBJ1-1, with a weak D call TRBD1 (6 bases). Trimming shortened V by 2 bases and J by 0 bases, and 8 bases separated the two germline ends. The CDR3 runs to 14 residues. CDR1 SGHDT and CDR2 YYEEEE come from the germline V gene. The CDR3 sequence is CASSLGGMNTEAFF. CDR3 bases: TGTGCCAGCAGCTTAGGGGGAATGAACACTGAAGCTTTCTTT.

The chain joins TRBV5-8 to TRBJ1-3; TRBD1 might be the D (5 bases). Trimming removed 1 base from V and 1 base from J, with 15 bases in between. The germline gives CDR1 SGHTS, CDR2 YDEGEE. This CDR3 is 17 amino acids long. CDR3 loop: CASSLRSTGGSGNTIYF. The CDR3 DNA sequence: TGTGCCAGCAGCTTGAGGTCCACAGGTGGATCTGGAAACACCATATATTTT.

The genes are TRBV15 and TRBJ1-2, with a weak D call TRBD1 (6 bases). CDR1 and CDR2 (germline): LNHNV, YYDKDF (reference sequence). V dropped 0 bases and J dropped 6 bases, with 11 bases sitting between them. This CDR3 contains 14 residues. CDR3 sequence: CATSRDGRGDGYTF. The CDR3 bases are TGTGCCACCAGCAGAGATGGCAGGGGAGATGGCTACACCTTC.

CDR3 in DNA: TGCAGACCCACGGGCGGCAGGGGGGAAGTGAGGGGCGACACTGAAGCTTTCTTT. Protein product: CRPTGGRGEVRGDTEAFF. The chain combines TRBV29-1 with TRBJ1-1; TRBD1 agrees at 7 bases. Germline values: CDR1 SQVTM, CDR2 ANQGSEA. This CDR3 spans 18 amino acids.

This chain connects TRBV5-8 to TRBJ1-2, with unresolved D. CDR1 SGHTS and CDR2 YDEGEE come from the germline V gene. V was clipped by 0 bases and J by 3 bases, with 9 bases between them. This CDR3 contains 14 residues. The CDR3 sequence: CASSLGAGDYGYTF. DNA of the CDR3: TGTGCCAGCAGCTTGGGGGCAGGCGACTATGGCTACACCTTC.

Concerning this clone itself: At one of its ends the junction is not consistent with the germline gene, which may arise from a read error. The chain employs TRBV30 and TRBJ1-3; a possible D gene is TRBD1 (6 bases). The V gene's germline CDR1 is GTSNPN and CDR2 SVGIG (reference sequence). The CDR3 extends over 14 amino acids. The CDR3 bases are TGTGCCTGGAGTGGGGACACCTCTGGAAACGCCATATATTTT. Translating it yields CAWSGDTSGNAIYF.

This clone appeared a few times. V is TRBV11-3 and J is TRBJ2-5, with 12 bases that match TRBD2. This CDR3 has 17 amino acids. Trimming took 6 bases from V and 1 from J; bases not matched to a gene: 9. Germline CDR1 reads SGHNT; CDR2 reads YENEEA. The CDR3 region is CASRGTPTSGGQETQYF. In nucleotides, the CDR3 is TGTGCCAGCAGAGGGACCCCGACTAGCGGGGGCCAAGAGACCCAGTACTTC.

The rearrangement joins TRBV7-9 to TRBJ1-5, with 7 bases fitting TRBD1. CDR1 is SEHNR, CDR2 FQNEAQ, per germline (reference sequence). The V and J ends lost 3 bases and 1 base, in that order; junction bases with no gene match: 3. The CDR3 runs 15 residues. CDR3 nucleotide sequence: TGTGCCAGCAGCTTGGGACAGCCCAGCAATCAGCCCCAGCATTTT. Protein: CASSLGQPSNQPQHF.

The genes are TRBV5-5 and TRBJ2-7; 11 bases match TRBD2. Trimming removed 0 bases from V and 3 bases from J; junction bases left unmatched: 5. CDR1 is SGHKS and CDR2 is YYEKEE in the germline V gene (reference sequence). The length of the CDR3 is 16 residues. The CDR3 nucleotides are TGTGCCAGCAGCTTGGCCGCTAGCGGGGGGCTCTACGAGCAGTACTTC. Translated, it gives CASSLAASGGLYEQYF.

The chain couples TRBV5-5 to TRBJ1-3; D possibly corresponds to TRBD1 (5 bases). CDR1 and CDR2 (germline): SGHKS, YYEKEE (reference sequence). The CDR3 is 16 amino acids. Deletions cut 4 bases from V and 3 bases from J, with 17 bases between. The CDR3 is CASSTLGGEGGNTIYF. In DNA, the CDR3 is TGTGCCAGCAGCACCCTCGGGGGAGAAGGTGGAAACACCATATATTTT. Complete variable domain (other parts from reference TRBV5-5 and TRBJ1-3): DAGVTQSPTHLIKTRGQQVTLRCSPISGHKSVSWYQQVLGQGPQFIFQYYEKEERGRGNFPDRFSARQFPNYSSELNVNALLLGDSALYLCASSTLGGEGGNTIYFGEGSWLTVV.

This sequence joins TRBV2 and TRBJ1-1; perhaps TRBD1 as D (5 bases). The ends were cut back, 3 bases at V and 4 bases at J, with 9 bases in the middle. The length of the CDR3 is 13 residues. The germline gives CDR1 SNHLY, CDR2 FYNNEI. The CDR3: CASSEIRATEAFF. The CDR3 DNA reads TGTGCCAGCAGTGAGATCAGGGCCACTGAAGCTTTCTTT.

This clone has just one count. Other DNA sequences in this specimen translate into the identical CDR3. The CDR3 DNA follows: TGCGCCAGCAGCTCTGGAACAGGGGGCTACAATGAGCAGTTCTTC. Its translation: CASSSGTGGYNEQFF. The rearrangement uses TRBV5-1 and TRBJ2-1; TRBD1 matches 8 bases. Germline V gene sequence: CDR1 SGHRS, CDR2 YFSETQ. There are 15 residues in the CDR3. The junction had 5 bases not matched to a gene; V was cut back by 3 bases and J by 3 bases. The whole variable domain, filled in from reference TRBV5-1 and TRBJ2-1, reads KAGVTQTPRYLIKTRGQQVTLSCSPISGHRSVSWYQQTPGQGLQFLFEYFSETQRNKGNFPGRFSGRQFSNSRSEMNVSTLELGDSALYLCASSSGTGGYNEQFFGPGTRLTVL.

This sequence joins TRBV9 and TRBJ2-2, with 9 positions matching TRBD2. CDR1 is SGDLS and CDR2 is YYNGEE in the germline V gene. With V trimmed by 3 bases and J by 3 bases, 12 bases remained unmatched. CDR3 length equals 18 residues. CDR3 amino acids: CASSGPFSGGGDTGELFF. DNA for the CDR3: TGTGCCAGCAGCGGGCCCTTTTCGGGCGGGGGGGACACCGGGGAGCTGTTTTTT.

The CDR3 sequence is CASSWNRADEQFF. The CDR3 DNA reads TGTGCCAGTAGTTGGAACAGGGCTGATGAGCAGTTCTTC. The rearrangement joins TRBV19 to TRBJ2-1, with D tentatively TRBD1 (6 bases). This CDR3 comprises 13 residues. Germline V gene lookup returns CDR1 LNHDA and CDR2 SQIVND (reference sequence). The V end was cut by 5 bases, the J end by 8 bases, with 13 bases between.

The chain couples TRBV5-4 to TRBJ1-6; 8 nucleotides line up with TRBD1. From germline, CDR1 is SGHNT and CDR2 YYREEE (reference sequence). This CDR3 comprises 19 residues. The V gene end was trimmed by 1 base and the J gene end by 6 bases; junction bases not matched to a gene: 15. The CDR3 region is CASSLSRGRGLDGNSPLHF. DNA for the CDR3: TGTGCCAGCAGCTTGTCCAGGGGGCGAGGATTGGACGGTAATTCACCCCTCCACTTT.

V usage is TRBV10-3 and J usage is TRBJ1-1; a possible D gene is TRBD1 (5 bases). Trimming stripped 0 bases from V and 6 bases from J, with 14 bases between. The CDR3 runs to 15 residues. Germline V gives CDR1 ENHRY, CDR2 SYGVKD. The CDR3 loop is CAISESRAGGSEAFF. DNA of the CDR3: TGTGCCATCAGTGAGTCTCGGGCCGGGGGATCTGAAGCTTTCTTT.

The chain's CDR3 is CASSRSQETQYF. The CDR3 bases are TGTGCCAGTAGCCGGTCGCAAGAGACCCAGTACTTC. The rearrangement links TRBV19 to TRBJ2-5; D remains ambiguous. Germline V CDR1 and CDR2: LNHDA, SQIVND (reference sequence). CDR3 length: 12 residues. Trimming pared 6 bases from V and 2 bases from J, leaving 7 bases between.

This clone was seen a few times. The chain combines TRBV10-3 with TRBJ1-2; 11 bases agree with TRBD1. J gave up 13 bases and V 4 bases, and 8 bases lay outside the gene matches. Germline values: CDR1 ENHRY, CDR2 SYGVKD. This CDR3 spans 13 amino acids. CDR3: CAISVGTGGSPTF. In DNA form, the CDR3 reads TGTGCCATCAGTGTAGGGACAGGGGGTTCGCCCACCTTC.

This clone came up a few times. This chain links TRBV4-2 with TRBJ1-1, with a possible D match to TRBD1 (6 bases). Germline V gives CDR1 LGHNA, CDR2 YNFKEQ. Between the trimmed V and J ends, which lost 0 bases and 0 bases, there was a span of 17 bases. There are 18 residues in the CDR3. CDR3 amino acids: CASSQDTGTGTMNTEAFF. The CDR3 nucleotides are TGTGCCAGCAGCCAAGACACAGGCACAGGGACGATGAACACTGAAGCTTTCTTT.